Sequencing of this T cell receptor (beta chain) was carried out in a study of cytomegalovirus exposure and HLA in healthy donors. Study conclusions and caveats: V- and J-gene trimming of TCR beta was linked (in a later analysis) to a missense DCLRE1C variant.

The CDR3 has 14 residues. The germline V gene encodes CDR1 MGHRA and CDR2 YSYEKL. V gave up 1 base and J gave up 1 base, with 6 bases separating them. As concerns this clone: Its target is unknown.

This PCR relied on a set of 60 Vbeta primers and 13 Jbeta primers. Clones were read by immunoSEQ multiplex PCR, and TCRdb kept only the in-frame ones, dropping some. The sample holds fewer than 200,000 clones; approximately 75% are singletons and the top ten take 1.5%. Sequencing used PBMCs. The V call is TRBV4-1, the J call TRBJ2-3; TRBD2 might be the D (6 bases). The TCR sequence derives from a girl aged 5-17 years in good health and CMV-seronegative. CDR3 nucleotides: TGCGCCAGCAGCCAAGCGGGAGGCACAGATACGCAGTATTTT. This gives the protein CASSQAGGTDTQYF.